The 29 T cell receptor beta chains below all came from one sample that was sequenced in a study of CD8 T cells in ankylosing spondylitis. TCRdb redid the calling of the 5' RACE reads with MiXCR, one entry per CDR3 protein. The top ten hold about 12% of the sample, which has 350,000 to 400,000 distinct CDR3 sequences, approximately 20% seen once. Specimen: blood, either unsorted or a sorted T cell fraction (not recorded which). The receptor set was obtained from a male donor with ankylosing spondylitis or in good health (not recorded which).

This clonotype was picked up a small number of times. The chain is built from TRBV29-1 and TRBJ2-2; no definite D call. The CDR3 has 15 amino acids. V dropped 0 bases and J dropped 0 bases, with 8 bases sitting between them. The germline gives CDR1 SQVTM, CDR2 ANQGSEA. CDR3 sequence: CSVEDPSTNTGELFF. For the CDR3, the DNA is TGCAGCGTTGAAGATCCCTCCACGAACACCGGGGAGCTGTTTTTT.

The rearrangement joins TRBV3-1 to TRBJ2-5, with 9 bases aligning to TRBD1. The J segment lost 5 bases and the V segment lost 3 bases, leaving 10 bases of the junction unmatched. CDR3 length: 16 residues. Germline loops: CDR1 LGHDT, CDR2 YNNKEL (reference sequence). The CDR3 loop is CASSHAGTGNSETQYF. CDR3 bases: TGTGCCAGCAGCCATGCCGGGACAGGGAACTCGGAGACCCAGTACTTC.

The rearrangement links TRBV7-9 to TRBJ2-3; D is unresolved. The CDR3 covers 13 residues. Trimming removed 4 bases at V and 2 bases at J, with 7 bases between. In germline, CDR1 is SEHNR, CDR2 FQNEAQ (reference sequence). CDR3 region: CASSWAPTDTQYF. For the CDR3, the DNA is TGTGCCAGCAGCTGGGCTCCCACAGATACGCAGTATTTT.

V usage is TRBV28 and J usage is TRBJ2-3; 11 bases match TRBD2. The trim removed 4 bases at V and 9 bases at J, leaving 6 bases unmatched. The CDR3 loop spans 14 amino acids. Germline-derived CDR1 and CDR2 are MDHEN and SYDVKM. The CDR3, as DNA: TGTGCCAGCAGTTCCGTAGCGGGGGGGCGAACGCAGTATTTT. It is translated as CASSSVAGGRTQYF.

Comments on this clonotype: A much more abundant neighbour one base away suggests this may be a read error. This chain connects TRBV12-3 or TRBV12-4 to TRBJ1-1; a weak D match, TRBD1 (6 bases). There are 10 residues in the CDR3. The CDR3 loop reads CTSRGAEAFF. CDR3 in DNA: TGTACCAGCAGGGGCGCTGAAGCTTTCTTT.

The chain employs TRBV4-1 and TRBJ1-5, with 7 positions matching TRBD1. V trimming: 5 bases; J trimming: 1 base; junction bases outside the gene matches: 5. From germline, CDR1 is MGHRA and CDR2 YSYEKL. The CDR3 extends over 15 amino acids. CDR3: CASSATGLSNQPQHF. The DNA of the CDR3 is TGCGCCAGCAGCGCGACAGGGCTGAGCAATCAGCCCCAGCATTTT.

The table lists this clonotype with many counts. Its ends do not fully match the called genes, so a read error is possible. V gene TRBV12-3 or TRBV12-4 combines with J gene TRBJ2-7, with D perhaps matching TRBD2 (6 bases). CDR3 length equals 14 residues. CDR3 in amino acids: CASSFGGLTYEQYF. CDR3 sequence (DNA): TGCGCCAGCAGCTTTGGGGGACTTACCTACGAGCAGTACTTC.

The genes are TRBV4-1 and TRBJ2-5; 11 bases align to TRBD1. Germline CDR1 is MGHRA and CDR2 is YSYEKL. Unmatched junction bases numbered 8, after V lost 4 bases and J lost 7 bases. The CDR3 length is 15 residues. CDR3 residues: CASSPSGTGGGTQYF. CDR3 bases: TGCGCCAGCAGCCCCTCCGGGACAGGGGGGGGGACCCAGTACTTC.

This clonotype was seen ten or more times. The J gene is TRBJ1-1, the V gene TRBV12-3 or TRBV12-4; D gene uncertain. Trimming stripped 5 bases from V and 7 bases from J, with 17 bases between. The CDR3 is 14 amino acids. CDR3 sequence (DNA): TGTGCCAGCAGTGACACCCGGACGGGCGGTGAAGCTTTCTTT. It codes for CASSDTRTGGEAFF.

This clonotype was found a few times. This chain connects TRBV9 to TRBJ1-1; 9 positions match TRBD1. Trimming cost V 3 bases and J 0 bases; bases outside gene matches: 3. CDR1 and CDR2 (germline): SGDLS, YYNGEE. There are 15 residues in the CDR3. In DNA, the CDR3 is TGTGCCAGCAGCGCACAGGGGGCCCTGAACACTGAAGCTTTCTTT. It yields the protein CASSAQGALNTEAFF.

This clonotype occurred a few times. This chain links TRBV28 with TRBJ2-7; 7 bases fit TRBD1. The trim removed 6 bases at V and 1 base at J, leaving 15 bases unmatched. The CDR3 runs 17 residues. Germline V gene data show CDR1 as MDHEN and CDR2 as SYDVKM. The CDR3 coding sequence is TGTGCCAGCAGGGATACAGGGGAGTTCCCGGGATCCTACGAGCAGTACTTC. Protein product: CASRDTGEFPGSYEQYF.

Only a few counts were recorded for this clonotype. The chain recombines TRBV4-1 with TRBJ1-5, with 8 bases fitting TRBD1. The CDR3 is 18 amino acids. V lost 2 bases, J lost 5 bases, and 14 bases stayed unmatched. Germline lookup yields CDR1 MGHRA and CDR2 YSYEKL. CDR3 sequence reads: CASSQLIGRTGSYQPQHF. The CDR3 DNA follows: TGCGCCAGCAGCCAACTTATAGGGCGGACAGGGAGCTATCAGCCCCAGCATTTT.

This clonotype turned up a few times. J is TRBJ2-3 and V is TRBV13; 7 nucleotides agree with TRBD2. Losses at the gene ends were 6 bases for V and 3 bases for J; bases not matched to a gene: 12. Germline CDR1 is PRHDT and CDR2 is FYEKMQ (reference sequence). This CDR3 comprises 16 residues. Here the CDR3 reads CASSSPGGGGTDTQYF. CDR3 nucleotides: TGTGCCAGCAGTTCCCCCGGAGGCGGGGGTACAGATACGCAGTATTTT. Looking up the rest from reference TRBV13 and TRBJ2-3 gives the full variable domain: AAGVIQSPRHLIKEKRETATLKCYPIPRHDTVYWYQQGPGQDPQFLISFYEKMQSDKGSIPDRFSAQQFSDYHSELNMSSLELGDSALYFCASSSPGGGGTDTQYFGPGTRLTVL.

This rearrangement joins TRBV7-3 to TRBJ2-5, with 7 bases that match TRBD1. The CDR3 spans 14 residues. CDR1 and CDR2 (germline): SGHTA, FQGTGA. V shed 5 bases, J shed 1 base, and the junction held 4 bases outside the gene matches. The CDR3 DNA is TGTGCCAGCAGCCCGAACAGGGGCCAAGAGACCCAGTACTTC. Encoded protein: CASSPNRGQETQYF.

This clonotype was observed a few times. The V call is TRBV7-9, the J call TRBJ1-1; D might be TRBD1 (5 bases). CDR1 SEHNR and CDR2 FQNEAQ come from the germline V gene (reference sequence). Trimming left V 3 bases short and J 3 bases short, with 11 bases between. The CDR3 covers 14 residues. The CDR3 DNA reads TGTGCCAGCAGCTTCGGGGGTGGGGACACTGAAGCTTTCTTT. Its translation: CASSFGGGDTEAFF.

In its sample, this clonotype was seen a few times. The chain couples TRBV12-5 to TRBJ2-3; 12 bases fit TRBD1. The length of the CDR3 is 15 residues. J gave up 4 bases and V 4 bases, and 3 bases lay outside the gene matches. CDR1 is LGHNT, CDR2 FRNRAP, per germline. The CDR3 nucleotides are TGTGCTAGTGGTTCCGGGACAGGGGGCCCAGATACGCAGTATTTT. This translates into CASGSGTGGPDTQYF.

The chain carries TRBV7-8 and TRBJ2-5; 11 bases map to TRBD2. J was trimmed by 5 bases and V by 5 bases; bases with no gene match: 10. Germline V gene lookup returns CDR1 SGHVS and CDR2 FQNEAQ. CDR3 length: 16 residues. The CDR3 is CASSNRWGLAEETQYF. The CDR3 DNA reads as TGTGCCAGCAGCAACCGCTGGGGACTAGCGGAGGAGACCCAGTACTTC.

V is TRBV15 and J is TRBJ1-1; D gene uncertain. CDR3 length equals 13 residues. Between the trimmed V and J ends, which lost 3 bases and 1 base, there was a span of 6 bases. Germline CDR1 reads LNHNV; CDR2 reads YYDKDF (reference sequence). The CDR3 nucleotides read TGTGCCACCAGCAGTTCACGGAACACTGAAGCTTTCTTT. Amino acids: CATSSSRNTEAFF.

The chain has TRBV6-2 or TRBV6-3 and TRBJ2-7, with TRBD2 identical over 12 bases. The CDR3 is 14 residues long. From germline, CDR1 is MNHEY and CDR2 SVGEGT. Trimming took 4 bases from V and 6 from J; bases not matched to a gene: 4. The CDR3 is CASSLLAGGGEQYF. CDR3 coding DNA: TGTGCCAGCAGTTTACTAGCGGGGGGCGGCGAGCAGTACTTC.

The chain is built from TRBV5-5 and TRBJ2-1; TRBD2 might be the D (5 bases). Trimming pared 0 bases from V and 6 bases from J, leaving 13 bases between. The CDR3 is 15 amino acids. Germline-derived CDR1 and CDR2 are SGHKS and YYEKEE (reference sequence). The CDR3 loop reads CASSLDWLAGNEQFF. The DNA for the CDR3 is TGTGCCAGCAGCTTGGATTGGCTAGCCGGCAATGAGCAGTTCTTC.

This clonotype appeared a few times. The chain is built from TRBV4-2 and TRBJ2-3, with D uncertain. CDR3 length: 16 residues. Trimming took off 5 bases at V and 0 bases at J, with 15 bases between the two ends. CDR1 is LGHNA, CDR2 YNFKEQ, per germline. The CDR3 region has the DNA TGTGCCAGCAGCGCCTACCCGGCGGACAGCACAGATACGCAGTATTTT. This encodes CASSAYPADSTDTQYF.

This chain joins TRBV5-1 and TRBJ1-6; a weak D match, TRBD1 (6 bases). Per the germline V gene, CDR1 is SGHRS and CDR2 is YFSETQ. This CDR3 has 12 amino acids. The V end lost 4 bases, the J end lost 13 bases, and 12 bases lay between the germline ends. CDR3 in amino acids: CASSLHRAPLHF. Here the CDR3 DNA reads TGCGCCAGCAGCCTCCACAGGGCGCCCCTCCACTTT.

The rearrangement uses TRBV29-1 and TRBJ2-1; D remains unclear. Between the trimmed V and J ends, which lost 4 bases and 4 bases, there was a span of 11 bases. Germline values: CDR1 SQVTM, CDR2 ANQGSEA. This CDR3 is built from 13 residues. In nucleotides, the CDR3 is TGCAGCGTTGCCGCCCCCGGGTACAATGAGCAGTTCTTC. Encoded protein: CSVAAPGYNEQFF.

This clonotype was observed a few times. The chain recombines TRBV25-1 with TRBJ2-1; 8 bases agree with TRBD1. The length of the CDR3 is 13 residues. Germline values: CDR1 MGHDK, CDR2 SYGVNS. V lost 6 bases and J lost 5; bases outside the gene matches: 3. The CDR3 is CASRDRDHNEQFF. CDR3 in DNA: TGTGCCAGCAGGGACAGGGACCACAATGAGCAGTTCTTC.

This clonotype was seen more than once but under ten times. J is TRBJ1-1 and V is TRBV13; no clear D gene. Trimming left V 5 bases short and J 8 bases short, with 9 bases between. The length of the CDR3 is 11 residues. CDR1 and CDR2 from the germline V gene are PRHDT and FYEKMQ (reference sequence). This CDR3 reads CASSSGPEAFF. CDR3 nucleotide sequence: TGTGCCAGCAGCAGCGGACCCGAAGCTTTCTTT.

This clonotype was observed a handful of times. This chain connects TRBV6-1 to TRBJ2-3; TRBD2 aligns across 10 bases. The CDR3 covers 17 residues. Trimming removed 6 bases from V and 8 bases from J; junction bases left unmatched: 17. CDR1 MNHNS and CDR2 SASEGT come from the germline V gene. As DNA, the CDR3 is TGTGCCAGCAGCACTAGCGGGGTCCCTTTCCCCAGCGCTACGCAGTATTTT. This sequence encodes CASSTSGVPFPSATQYF.

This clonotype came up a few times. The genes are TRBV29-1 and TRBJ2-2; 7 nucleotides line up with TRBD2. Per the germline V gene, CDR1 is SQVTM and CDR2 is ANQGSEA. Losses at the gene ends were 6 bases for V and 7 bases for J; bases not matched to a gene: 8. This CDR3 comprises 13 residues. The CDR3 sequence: CSVPTSYGGELFF. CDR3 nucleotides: TGCAGCGTCCCGACTAGCTACGGCGGGGAGCTGTTTTTT.

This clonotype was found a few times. The CDR3: CASSKTGQEKETQYF. The CDR3, as DNA: TGTGCCAGCAGCAAGACGGGACAGGAGAAAGAGACCCAGTACTTC. The genes are TRBV12-3 or TRBV12-4 and TRBJ2-5, with 8 nucleotides matching TRBD1. The CDR3 sequence is 15 residues long. The V segment lost 6 bases and the J segment 3 bases; nucleotides outside the gene matches: 9.

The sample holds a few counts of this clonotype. CDR3 region: CASSLDRTVNEQFF. DNA of the CDR3: TGTGCCAGCAGTTTAGACAGGACGGTCAATGAGCAGTTCTTC. The chain carries TRBV28 and TRBJ2-1, with a weak D call TRBD1 (6 bases). CDR3 size: 14 residues. Trimming removed 2 bases from V and 6 bases from J, with 11 bases in between. Per germline, CDR1 MDHEN and CDR2 SYDVKM.